The rows below give T cell receptor beta chains drawn from one sample of a study of vaccination and CD4 T cells after COVID-19. The antigens for these receptors are not known. A single record per CDR3 protein comes from TCRdb applying MiXCR to the PCR reads. The sample shows approximately 19,000 distinct CDR3 sequences, 45% to 60% of them seen only once. Sequencing was performed on CD4+ T cells from blood, cultured in vitro. Receptor source: a human donor who had recovered from COVID-19. Each CDR3 is given with its conserved first and last residue. A D gene is named only where the DNA matches it firmly. Clone size appears in some rows only: once, few, many, or a class for an expanded clone.

few TRBJ1-5 TRBV30 NA TGTGCCTGGAGTATTAGGGGCAATCAGCCCCAGCATTTT CAWSIRGNQPQHF
once TRBJ2-1 TRBV15 NA TGTGCCACCAGCAGAGATTTGACGAGCTCCTACAATGAGCAGTTCTTC CATSRDLTSSYNEQFF
medium-sized TRBJ1-5 TRBV19 NA TGTGCCAGTAGGCGGACAGCGAATCAGCCCCAGCATTTT CASRRTANQPQHF
NA TRBJ1-2 TRBV3-1 TRBD1 TGTGCCAGCAGCCAAGATCGTCAGGGGGCCGCCACCTTC CASSQDRQGAATF
NA TRBJ1-2 TRBV2 NA TGTGCCAGCCGACTTATGGAGGGGCCGGGGTATGGCTACACCTTC CASRLMEGPGYGYTF
NA TRBJ1-2 TRBV29-1 NA TGCAGCGTTGACGTCCAATACGACAACACCTTC CSVDVQYDNTF
NA TRBJ2-2 TRBV27 NA TGTGCCAGCAGCATACAGGGTACCGGGGAGCTGTTTTTT CASSIQGTGELFF
NA TRBJ2-5 TRBV12-3/TRBV12-4 NA TGTGCCAGCAGTTCACCTCCGGGGACCCAGTACTTC CASSSPPGTQYF
NA TRBJ1-3 TRBV5-1 NA TGCGCCAGCAGCCCTGAAGGTTCTGGAAACACCATATATTTT CASSPEGSGNTIYF
NA TRBJ1-2 TRBV24-1 NA TGTGCCACCAGTGATTATCATGGCTACACCTTC CATSDYHGYTF
NA TRBJ2-5 TRBV7-9 NA TGTGCCAGCAGTTTTGATGGGGAGACCCAGTACTTC CASSFDGETQYF
NA TRBJ1-1 TRBV19 NA TGTGCCAGTAGTATAGATCCCCCTGGCTTGGTCCAGACAAACACTGAAGCTTTCTTT CASSIDPPGLVQTNTEAFF
NA TRBJ1-4 TRBV11-2 NA TGTGCCAGTCGACTCGAACAAAAACTGTTTTTT CASRLEQKLFF
NA TRBJ1-1 TRBV19 NA TGTGCCAGTCGAGACCGGGGGTCGGGGGAAGCTTTCTTT CASRDRGSGEAFF
NA TRBJ2-3 TRBV6-1 NA TGTGCCAGCAGGGAGAAGGGACCCCATACGCAGTATTTT CASREKGPHTQYF
NA TRBJ1-5 TRBV27 NA TGTGCCAGCAGTCGCTCTGGTGGTCAGCCCCAGCATTTT CASSRSGGQPQHF
NA TRBJ2-1 TRBV20-1 TRBD2 TGCAGTCCAGGGGGGGGACTAGCGGGAGGCCTCTACAATGAGCAGTTCTTC CSPGGGLAGGLYNEQFF
NA TRBJ2-7 TRBV21-1 NA TGTGCCAGCAGCATCCGGGACAGAGTTGGTTCGCAGTACTTC CASSIRDRVGSQYF
NA TRBJ2-1 TRBV11-3 NA TGTGCCAGCAGCTCCCCCCGGGGCGCCTACAATGAGCAGTTCTTC CASSSPRGAYNEQFF
NA TRBJ1-6 TRBV2 NA TGTGCCAGCAGTGAAGGCTATAATTCACCCCTCCACTTT CASSEGYNSPLHF
NA TRBJ2-1 TRBV5-1 NA TGCGCCAGCAGCTGGGCGGGGGGACAAGGGGGCGATGAGCAGTTCTTC CASSWAGGQGGDEQFF
NA TRBJ1-1 TRBV12-3/TRBV12-4 TRBD1 TGTGCCAGCCGCGCCCCCGGGACAGGGCCCATGAACACTGAAGCTTTCTTT CASRAPGTGPMNTEAFF
few TRBJ1-2 TRBV5-4 NA TGTGCCAGCAGCTCTGGAGGACGGAGGACCAACTATGGCTACACCTTC CASSSGGRRTNYGYTF
NA TRBJ1-5 TRBV10-3 NA TGTGCCATCAGTACCGGCAGGGGCGATAATCAGCCCCAGCATTTT CAISTGRGDNQPQHF
few TRBJ2-5 TRBV20-1 TRBD2 TGCAGTGCTAGAGATCGAATGGTTACTAGCGGGAGCTTAGAGACCCAGTACTTC CSARDRMVTSGSLETQYF
NA TRBJ2-1 TRBV5-1 NA TGCGCCAGCAGCTTGGCTGCAGCTACCTACAATGAGCAGTTCTTC CASSLAAATYNEQFF
NA TRBJ1-3 TRBV6-2/TRBV6-3 NA TGTGCCAGCATCGGCTCTGGAAACACCATATATTTT CASIGSGNTIYF
NA TRBJ2-7 TRBV6-1 NA TGTGCCAGCAGTGCACAGATCGGCTACGAGCAGTACTTC CASSAQIGYEQYF
NA TRBJ2-4 TRBV21-1 NA TGTGCCAAAACCGTCCTAACGAGGGAGGGCAAAAACATTCAGTACTTC CAKTVLTREGKNIQYF
NA TRBJ1-3 TRBV20-1 TRBD1 TGCAGTGCTCCGACAGGGGGACAAGGAAACACCATATATTTT CSAPTGGQGNTIYF
few TRBJ2-4 TRBV2 NA TGTGCCAGCAGTGAACAGGTAGCCAAAAACATTCAGTACTTC CASSEQVAKNIQYF
NA TRBJ1-2 TRBV28 NA TGTGCCAGCTGGGGTCAGCGAGGGGGCTACACCTTC CASWGQRGGYTF
few TRBJ1-3 TRBV7-8 TRBD1 TGTGCCAGCAGATCAGGGGGCGCTGGAAACACCATATATTTT CASRSGGAGNTIYF
NA TRBJ1-4 TRBV28 NA TGTGCCACTAATTTTAGGGGTTGGGCTGAAAAACTGTTTTTT CATNFRGWAEKLFF
once TRBJ2-5 TRBV27 NA TGTGCCAGCAGTTGGACCTACCAAGAGACCCAGTACTTC CASSWTYQETQYF
NA TRBJ1-3 TRBV28 NA TGTGCCAGCAGGGACATGGGAGGAACCACCATATATTTT CASRDMGGTTIYF
NA TRBJ2-1 TRBV2 NA TGTGCCAGCAGTGCCGGGACATCTGAGCAGTTCTTC CASSAGTSEQFF
few TRBJ1-2 TRBV27 NA TGTGCCAGCAGTTTATGGGCAGGGAGGGACTATGGCTACACCTTC CASSLWAGRDYGYTF
NA TRBJ2-7 TRBV7-8 TRBD1 TGTGCCAGCAGCTTGGGGACAGGAGATTACTTC CASSLGTGDYF
NA TRBJ1-5 TRBV5-5 TRBD1 TGTGCCAGCAGCCTAATCCCGGGACAGTACAATCAGCCCCAGCATTTT CASSLIPGQYNQPQHF
NA TRBJ2-1 TRBV6-1 TRBD1 TGTGCCATCCTGGACAGGGGGTTCAACAATGAGCAGTTCTTC CAILDRGFNNEQFF
NA TRBJ2-1 TRBV10-1 NA TGCGCCAGCAGCCACGGTAAAGGAGGCGATGAGCAGTTCTTC CASSHGKGGDEQFF
once TRBJ1-5 TRBV7-9 TRBD1 TGTACCAGCAGCTCGGGACAGAATCAGCCCCAGCATTTT CTSSSGQNQPQHF
NA TRBJ2-2 TRBV11-2 TRBD1 TGTGCCAGCAGCTCCCTCCGGGACAGGAGGGTCCCCGGGGAGCTGTTTTTT CASSSLRDRRVPGELFF
NA TRBJ2-5 TRBV20-1 TRBD1 TGCAGTGCTAGCCCTCCAGGGGGCCCCAGCCAAGAGACCCAGTACTTC CSASPPGGPSQETQYF
few TRBJ1-4 TRBV20-1 NA TGCAGTGCTAGAAGGTTCGCGACCTCAAATGAAAAACTGTTTTTT CSARRFATSNEKLFF
NA TRBJ2-2 TRBV19 TRBD1 TGTGCCAGTAGTACAGGGACAGGGGGAAGCACCGGGGAGCTGTTTTTT CASSTGTGGSTGELFF
NA TRBJ1-5 TRBV10-3 NA TGTGCCATCAGCTCGGGGGGGGACCCTCAGCCCCAGCATTTT CAISSGGDPQPQHF
NA TRBJ1-5 TRBV6-2/TRBV6-3 NA TGTGCCACCACCTCCCCCGGGAATCAGCCCCAGCATTTT CATTSPGNQPQHF
once TRBJ1-2 TRBV7-9 TRBD1 TGTGCCAGCAGCATCCCGACAGGGACCTATGGCTACACCTTC CASSIPTGTYGYTF
few TRBJ1-1 TRBV7-8 NA TGTGCCAGCAGCTTGGGGGCAACAGAGAACACTGAAGCTTTCTTT CASSLGATENTEAFF
NA TRBJ2-2 TRBV24-1 NA TGTGCCACCAGTGATTGGCCGGGAAGAGTGAACACCGGGGAGCTGTTTTTT CATSDWPGRVNTGELFF
NA TRBJ1-2 TRBV20-1 TRBD1 TGCAGTGCGATACCGGGACAGGGGAACTATGGCTACACCTTC CSAIPGQGNYGYTF
once TRBJ1-5 TRBV2 NA TGTGCCAGCAAGGGGGACTTTAATCAGCCCCAGCATTTT CASKGDFNQPQHF